A single sample is the source of the 30 T cell receptor beta chains below, sequenced in a study of T-cell reconstitution after alpha-beta-depleted transplantation in children. Unique molecular identifiers were built into the TCRbeta library. In TCRdb, the PCR reads were re-called with MiXCR into one record per CDR3 protein. The sample shows approximately 520,000 distinct CDR3 sequences, over 25% of them seen only once. The sequencing here drew on PBMCs from the stem cell graft donor, taken from the stem cell graft. The receptors were sampled from a human donor who donated a stem cell graft to a child with aplastic anemia.

The chain has TRBV4-3 and TRBJ2-3; D is perhaps TRBD2 (5 bases). The V gene lost 0 bases and the J gene lost 4 bases, with 17 bases spanning the gap. The CDR3 extends over 17 amino acids. CDR1 is LGHNA, CDR2 YSLEER, per germline. The CDR3 region has the DNA TGCGCCAGCAGCCAAGATCCCCGGGGATCTTTAGCAGATACGCAGTATTTT. The encoded protein is CASSQDPRGSLADTQYF.

V gene TRBV20-1 combines with J gene TRBJ2-6; 7 nucleotides agree with TRBD1. The CDR3 is 15 amino acids. Germline values: CDR1 DFQATT, CDR2 SNEGSKA (reference sequence). Trimming took 6 bases from V and 2 from J; bases not matched to a gene: 7. The CDR3 DNA reads TGCAGTGCAGACCGGGACAGCACTGGGGCCAACGTCCTGACTTTC. It encodes CSADRDSTGANVLTF.

The chain links TRBV5-5 to TRBJ2-1, with TRBD2 identical over 12 bases. The CDR3 sequence is 17 residues long. V trimming: 3 bases; J trimming: 5 bases; junction bases outside the gene matches: 9. In germline, CDR1 is SGHKS, CDR2 YYEKEE (reference sequence). The CDR3 reads CASSSLAGGPINNEQFF. The DNA of the CDR3 is TGTGCCAGCAGCTCTCTAGCGGGAGGGCCCATCAACAATGAGCAGTTCTTC. Variable domain in full (rest from reference TRBV5-5 and TRBJ2-1): DAGVTQSPTHLIKTRGQQVTLRCSPISGHKSVSWYQQVLGQGPQFIFQYYEKEERGRGNFPDRFSARQFPNYSSELNVNALLLGDSALYLCASSSLAGGPINNEQFFGPGTRLTVL.

This clonotype was counted between two and nine times. This chain links TRBV12-3 or TRBV12-4 with TRBJ2-7; 12 bases agree with TRBD2. V shed 6 bases, J shed 1 base, and the junction held 16 bases outside the gene matches. The CDR3 is 19 residues long. CDR3 sequence reads: CASRGKQHPGLAGSYEQYF. The DNA of the CDR3 is TGTGCCAGCAGAGGAAAACAGCATCCAGGACTAGCGGGGTCCTACGAGCAGTACTTC.

The rearrangement uses TRBV6-2 or TRBV6-3 and TRBJ2-1; D ambiguous. Looked up from germline, CDR1 is MNHEY and CDR2 is SVGEGT. The V end was cut by 4 bases, the J end by 9 bases, with 16 bases between. This CDR3 contains 14 residues. The DNA for the CDR3 is TGTGCCAGCAGTTCGGCGGACCGCTCCTTTGAGCAGTTCTTC. The encoded protein is CASSSADRSFEQFF.

This chain uses TRBV18 with TRBJ2-1, with 7 bases fitting TRBD1. Germline V lookup: CDR1 KGHSH, CDR2 LQKENI. CDR3 length: 14 amino acids. J gave up 5 bases and V 3 bases, and 4 bases lay outside the gene matches. Written as DNA, the CDR3 is TGTGCCAGCTCACCGGGACAGAGAGACAATGAGCAGTTCTTC. Translated: CASSPGQRDNEQFF.

V is TRBV7-2 and J is TRBJ1-5, with D possibly being TRBD1 (6 bases). The germline V gene has CDR1 SGHTA and CDR2 FQGNSA. The V and J ends lost 5 bases and 4 bases respectively, with 15 bases between them. The CDR3 is 15 amino acids. CDR3 protein: CASSAQGGGNQPQHF. As DNA, the CDR3 is TGTGCCAGCAGCGCACAGGGAGGTGGTAATCAGCCCCAGCATTTT.

This chain joins TRBV12-3 or TRBV12-4 and TRBJ1-2; 12 positions match TRBD1. Unmatched junction bases numbered 5, after V lost 5 bases and J lost 4 bases. The CDR3 covers 15 residues. The CDR3 protein is CASSPGTGGVYGYTF. For the CDR3, the DNA is TGTGCCAGCAGTCCAGGGACAGGGGGCGTCTATGGCTACACCTTC.

The J gene is TRBJ2-3, the V gene TRBV5-1, with D perhaps being TRBD1 or TRBD2 (6 bases each). V shed 0 bases and J shed 0 bases, with 14 bases lying between them. This CDR3 has 17 residues. The germline V gene has CDR1 SGHRS and CDR2 YFSETQ. The CDR3: CASSLAGGGGSTDTQYF. The CDR3 DNA sequence: TGCGCCAGCAGCTTGGCCGGGGGCGGCGGTAGCACAGATACGCAGTATTTT.

This clonotype appeared a few times. CDR3 residues: CASSTAEYSNQPQHF. The DNA of the CDR3 is TGTGCCAGCTCAACCGCAGAATATAGCAATCAGCCCCAGCATTTT. The genes are TRBV18 and TRBJ1-5; D unresolved. V dropped 5 bases and J dropped 0 bases, with 11 bases sitting between them. Germline CDR1 reads KGHSH; CDR2 reads LQKENI. The CDR3 extends over 15 amino acids.

This sequence joins TRBV20-1 and TRBJ1-6; D perhaps matches TRBD1 (6 bases). The CDR3 consists of 15 residues. Between the trimmed V and J ends, which lost 5 bases and 6 bases, there was a span of 17 bases. Germline CDR1 reads DFQATT; CDR2 reads SNEGSKA (reference sequence). DNA of the CDR3: TGCAGTGCTTCGGACAGCCTAGGGCTTAATTCACCCCTCCACTTT. It yields the protein CSASDSLGLNSPLHF.

This chain joins TRBV6-1 and TRBJ1-2; D might be TRBD1 (6 bases). The germline V and J ends were trimmed by 6 bases and 5 bases, with 19 bases remaining between them. The CDR3 is 15 residues long. Per the germline V gene, CDR1 is MNHNS and CDR2 is SASEGT. CDR3 residues: CASRLRGGGSYGYTF. The CDR3 DNA reads as TGTGCCAGCAGGCTTCGGGGGGGGGGCTCTTATGGCTACACCTTC.

This clonotype has a handful of counts. The J gene is TRBJ2-5, the V gene TRBV20-1; perhaps TRBD2 as D (7 bases). The CDR3 loop spans 15 amino acids. Trimming left V 0 bases short and J 6 bases short, with 17 bases between. Germline CDR1 is DFQATT and CDR2 is SNEGSKA (reference sequence). The CDR3 is CSARDPAEGGKTQYF. CDR3 sequence (DNA): TGCAGTGCTAGAGATCCTGCGGAGGGGGGGAAGACCCAGTACTTC.

J is TRBJ1-1 and V is TRBV14; weak D call: TRBD1 (6 bases). The germline gives CDR1 SGHDN, CDR2 FVKESK. With 1 base removed from V and 5 bases from J, the gap between germline ends came to 20 bases. The CDR3 spans 17 residues. This chain's CDR3 is CASSQAPRGVMRTEAFF. CDR3 DNA sequence: TGTGCCAGCAGCCAAGCTCCCAGGGGTGTAATGCGGACTGAAGCTTTCTTT.

This clonotype was picked up a small number of times. The CDR3 loop is CASSHSPSTGVSTEAFF. Here the CDR3 DNA reads TGTGCCAGCAGCCATAGCCCATCGACAGGGGTGAGCACTGAAGCTTTCTTT. The chain links TRBV6-2 or TRBV6-3 to TRBJ1-1; 8 bases are shared with TRBD1. The ends lost 6 bases at V and 4 bases at J; junction bases unmatched: 16. CDR1 and CDR2 (germline): MNHEY, SVGEGT. CDR3 size: 17 residues.

This chain uses TRBV5-6 with TRBJ1-5; a possible D gene is TRBD1 (5 bases). V dropped 5 bases and J dropped 3 bases, with 12 bases sitting between them. The CDR3 has 14 amino acids. Germline V lookup: CDR1 SGHDT, CDR2 YYEEEE. In DNA, the CDR3 is TGTGCCAGCAGAGCCCGGGGGAACAATCAGCCCCAGCATTTT. It translates to CASRARGNNQPQHF.

This clonotype was observed a handful of times. The V and J genes are TRBV11-3 and TRBJ2-3; 12 positions agree with TRBD2. Germline CDR1 reads SGHNT; CDR2 reads YENEEA. CDR3 size: 17 residues. The junction had 10 bases not matched to a gene; V was cut back by 4 bases and J by 5 bases. CDR3 DNA: TGTGCCAGCAGCTCATGGACTAGCGGGGAGTGGGTAGATACGCAGTATTTT. This translates into CASSSWTSGEWVDTQYF.

This clonotype was observed a handful of times. V is TRBV29-1 and J is TRBJ2-1; 13 bases line up with TRBD2. This CDR3 contains 16 residues. Germline V CDR1 and CDR2: SQVTM, ANQGSEA. The V and J ends lost 6 bases and 7 bases, in that order; junction bases with no gene match: 12. CDR3 loop: CSVARLAGGRRNEQFF. As DNA, the CDR3 is TGCAGCGTGGCCAGACTAGCGGGAGGTAGGAGAAATGAGCAGTTCTTC.

This clonotype was seen only a few times. The V and J genes are TRBV27 and TRBJ1-1; a weak D match, TRBD1 (6 bases). Germline-derived CDR1 and CDR2 are MNHEY and SMNVEV (reference sequence). The germline V and J ends were trimmed by 3 bases and 4 bases, with 12 bases remaining between them. CDR3 length: 14 residues. CDR3 coding DNA: TGTGCCAGCAGTTTCAGGGGCTCTTCCACTGAAGCTTTCTTT. This gives the protein CASSFRGSSTEAFF.

This clonotype was seen more than once but under ten times. This chain uses TRBV12-3 or TRBV12-4 with TRBJ1-1; 8 bases agree with TRBD1. Trimming removed 6 bases from V and 2 bases from J; junction bases left unmatched: 5. This CDR3 is built from 14 residues. The CDR3 reads CASRWTGINTEAFF. The CDR3 nucleotides read TGTGCCAGCAGGTGGACAGGGATAAACACTGAAGCTTTCTTT.

The sample holds many counts of this clonotype. The chain employs TRBV20-1 and TRBJ2-7; 15 bases are a match to TRBD2. The V segment lost 6 bases and the J segment 7 bases; nucleotides outside the gene matches: 7. CDR1 and CDR2 from the germline V gene are DFQATT and SNEGSKA (reference sequence). CDR3 length equals 14 residues. CDR3 amino acids: CSAPGLAGGGEQYF. The CDR3 DNA follows: TGCAGTGCACCGGGACTAGCGGGAGGAGGAGAGCAGTACTTC.

This clonotype was observed a handful of times. V gene TRBV18 combines with J gene TRBJ2-2; the D is unclear. Germline V gives CDR1 KGHSH, CDR2 LQKENI. The V end was cut by 0 bases, the J end by 7 bases, with 3 bases between. This CDR3 has 12 amino acids. In nucleotides, the CDR3 is TGTGCCAGCTCACCACCCGTCGGGGAGCTGTTTTTT. It specifies CASSPPVGELFF. The full variable domain, rest sourced from reference TRBV18 and TRBJ2-2, is NAGVMQNPRHLVRRRGQEARLRCSPMKGHSHVYWYRQLPEEGLKFMVYLQKENIIDESGMPKERFSAEFPKEGPSILRIQQVVRGDSAAYFCASSPPVGELFFGEGSRLTVL.

The chain is built from TRBV6-2 or TRBV6-3 and TRBJ2-1; D is ambiguous. The CDR3 length is 12 residues. In germline, CDR1 is MNHEY, CDR2 SVGEGT. Trimming pared 0 bases from V and 10 bases from J, leaving 7 bases between. CDR3 coding DNA: TGTGCCAGCAGTTACTCGATAAGGGAGCAGTTCTTC. Protein sequence: CASSYSIREQFF.

V and J are TRBV12-5 and TRBJ1-3; D unresolved. Trimming took 4 bases from V and 4 from J, leaving 11 bases between them. Germline loops: CDR1 LGHNT, CDR2 FRNRAP. The CDR3 is 14 residues long. DNA for the CDR3: TGTGCTAGTGGTTCGAGCGAAAGGGGAAACACCATATATTTT. It translates to CASGSSERGNTIYF.

This clonotype was seen a handful of times. This rearrangement joins TRBV20-1 to TRBJ1-1; D gene uncertain. Trimming removed 3 bases at V and 1 base at J, with 18 bases between. The CDR3 is 16 residues long. The V gene's germline CDR1 is DFQATT and CDR2 SNEGSKA (reference sequence). The CDR3 region is CSASDTVMRQNTEAFF. The CDR3 DNA reads as TGCAGTGCTAGTGACACGGTGATGAGGCAGAACACTGAAGCTTTCTTT.

The chain employs TRBV9 and TRBJ2-5, with 12 bases aligning to TRBD2. This CDR3 is built from 16 residues. J was trimmed by 4 bases and V by 0 bases; bases with no gene match: 4. Per germline, CDR1 SGDLS and CDR2 YYNGEE. This CDR3 reads CASSVGLAGVGETQYF. In DNA form, the CDR3 reads TGTGCCAGCAGCGTAGGACTAGCGGGAGTAGGAGAGACCCAGTACTTC.

The chain has TRBV3-1 and TRBJ2-2; no reliable D call. This CDR3 is 16 amino acids long. V lost 1 base to trimming and J lost 8 bases, with 17 bases between them. Germline V CDR1 and CDR2: LGHDT, YNNKEL (reference sequence). This CDR3 is CASSQGLSSLFGELFF. The CDR3 DNA reads as TGTGCCAGCAGCCAAGGACTTTCGAGTCTTTTTGGGGAGCTGTTTTTT.

This CDR3 reads CASSLAWFEHGYTF. The DNA of the CDR3 is TGTGCCAGCAGCTTAGCATGGTTCGAGCACGGCTACACCTTC. J is TRBJ1-2 and V is TRBV7-9; D is unresolved. This CDR3 is 14 amino acids long. Germline V gene data show CDR1 as SEHNR and CDR2 as FQNEAQ (reference sequence). V was shortened by 0 bases and J by 8 bases, with 13 bases between the two germline ends.

The chain couples TRBV20-1 to TRBJ2-2; D ambiguous. Trimming took off 2 bases at V and 0 bases at J, with 7 bases between the two ends. From germline, CDR1 is DFQATT and CDR2 SNEGSKA (reference sequence). The CDR3 loop spans 14 amino acids. The CDR3: CSARKNSNTGELFF. CDR3 DNA: TGCAGTGCTAGAAAAAACTCGAACACCGGGGAGCTGTTTTTT.

V usage is TRBV7-3 and J usage is TRBJ1-1; TRBD1 is a possible D gene (5 bases). Germline V gene lookup returns CDR1 SGHTA and CDR2 FQGTGA. This CDR3 has 13 residues. Trimming left V 5 bases short and J 1 base short, with 8 bases between. Written as DNA, the CDR3 is TGTGCCAGCAGCGGACACCAGAACACTGAAGCTTTCTTT. Its protein is CASSGHQNTEAFF.